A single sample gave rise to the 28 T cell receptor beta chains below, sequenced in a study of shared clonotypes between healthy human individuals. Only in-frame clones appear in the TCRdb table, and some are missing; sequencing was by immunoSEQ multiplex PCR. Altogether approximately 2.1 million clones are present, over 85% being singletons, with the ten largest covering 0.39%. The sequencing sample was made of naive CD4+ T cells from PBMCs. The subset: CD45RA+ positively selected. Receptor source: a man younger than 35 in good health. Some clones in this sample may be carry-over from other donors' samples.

The CDR3 protein is CASSLADLRGDTQYF. In DNA, the CDR3 is TGCGCCAGCAGCTTGGCCGACTTGAGAGGGGATACGCAGTATTTT. J is TRBJ2-3 and V is TRBV5-1, with a tentative D call TRBD2 (5 bases). The CDR3 is 15 residues long. In germline, CDR1 is SGHRS, CDR2 YFSETQ. V was clipped by 0 bases and J by 6 bases, with 14 bases between them.

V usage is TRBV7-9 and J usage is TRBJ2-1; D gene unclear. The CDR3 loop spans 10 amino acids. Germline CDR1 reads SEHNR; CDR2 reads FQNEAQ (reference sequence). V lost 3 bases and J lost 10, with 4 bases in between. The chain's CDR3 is CASSFEEQFF. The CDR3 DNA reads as TGTGCCAGCAGCTTTGAGGAGCAGTTCTTC.

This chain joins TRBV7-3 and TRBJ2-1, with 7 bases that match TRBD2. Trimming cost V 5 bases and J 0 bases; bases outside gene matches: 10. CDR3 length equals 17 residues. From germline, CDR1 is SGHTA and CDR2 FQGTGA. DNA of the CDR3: TGTGCCAGCAGCCTCCTGGGCGGGAGTAGCTCCTACAATGAGCAGTTCTTC. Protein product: CASSLLGGSSSYNEQFF.

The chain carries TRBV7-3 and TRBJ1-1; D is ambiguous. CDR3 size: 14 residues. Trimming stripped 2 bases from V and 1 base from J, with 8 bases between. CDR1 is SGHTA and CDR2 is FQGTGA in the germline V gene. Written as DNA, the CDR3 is TGTGCCAGCAGCTTACAGTCTACGAACACTGAAGCTTTCTTT. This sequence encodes CASSLQSTNTEAFF.

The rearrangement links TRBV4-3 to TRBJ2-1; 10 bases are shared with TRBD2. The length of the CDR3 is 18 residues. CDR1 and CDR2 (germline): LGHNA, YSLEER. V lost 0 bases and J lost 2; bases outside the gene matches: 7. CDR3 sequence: CASSQESGRAGPYNEQFF. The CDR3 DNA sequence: TGCGCCAGCAGCCAAGAAAGCGGGAGGGCCGGTCCCTACAATGAGCAGTTCTTC.

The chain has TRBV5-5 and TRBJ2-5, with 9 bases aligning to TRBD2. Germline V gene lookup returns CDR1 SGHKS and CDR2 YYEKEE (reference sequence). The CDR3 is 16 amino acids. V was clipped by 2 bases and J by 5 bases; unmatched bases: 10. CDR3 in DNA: TGTGCCAGCAGCTTTAGGATAGCGGGAGCGTTGGAGACCCAGTACTTC. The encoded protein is CASSFRIAGALETQYF.

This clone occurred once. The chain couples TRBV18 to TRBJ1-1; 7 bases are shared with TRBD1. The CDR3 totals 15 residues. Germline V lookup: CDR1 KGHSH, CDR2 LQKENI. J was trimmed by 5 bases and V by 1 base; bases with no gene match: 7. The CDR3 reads CASSPRKGGITEAFF. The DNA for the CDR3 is TGTGCCAGCTCACCACGGAAAGGGGGCATAACTGAAGCTTTCTTT.

CDR3 DNA sequence: TGTGCCGGGAGCGGGGGACACGACACTTACAATGAGCAGTTCTTC. Translation: CAGSGGHDTYNEQFF. This sequence joins TRBV7-9 and TRBJ2-1, with 8 bases fitting TRBD2. V was pared by 11 bases and J by 4 bases, with 13 bases of the junction left unmatched. The CDR3 has 15 residues. Germline V CDR1 and CDR2: SEHNR, FQNEAQ (reference sequence).

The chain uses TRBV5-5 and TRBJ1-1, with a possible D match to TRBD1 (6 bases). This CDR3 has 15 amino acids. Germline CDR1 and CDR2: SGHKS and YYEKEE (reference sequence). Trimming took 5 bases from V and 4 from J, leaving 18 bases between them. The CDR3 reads CASRPPGQGFTEAFF. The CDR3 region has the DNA TGTGCCAGCAGGCCCCCGGGGCAGGGGTTCACTGAAGCTTTCTTT.

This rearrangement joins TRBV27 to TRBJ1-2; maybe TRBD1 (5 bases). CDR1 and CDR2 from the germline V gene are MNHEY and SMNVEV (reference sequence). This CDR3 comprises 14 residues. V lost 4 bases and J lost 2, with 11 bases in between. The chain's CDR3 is CASSWGGSNYGYTF. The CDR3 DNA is TGTGCCAGCAGTTGGGGGGGATCAAACTATGGCTACACCTTC.

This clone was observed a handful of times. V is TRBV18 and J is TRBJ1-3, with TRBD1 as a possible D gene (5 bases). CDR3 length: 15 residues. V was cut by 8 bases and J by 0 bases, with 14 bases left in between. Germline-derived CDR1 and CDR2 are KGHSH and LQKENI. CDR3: CASANGQGSGNTIYF. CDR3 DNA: TGTGCCAGCGCGAACGGGCAGGGCTCTGGAAACACCATATATTTT.

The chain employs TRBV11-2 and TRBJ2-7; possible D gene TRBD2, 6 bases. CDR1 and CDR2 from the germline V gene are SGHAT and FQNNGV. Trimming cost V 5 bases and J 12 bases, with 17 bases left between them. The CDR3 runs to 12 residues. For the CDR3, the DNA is TGTGCCAGCAGCCCCACGTGGGAGCGGGTGTACTTC. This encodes CASSPTWERVYF.

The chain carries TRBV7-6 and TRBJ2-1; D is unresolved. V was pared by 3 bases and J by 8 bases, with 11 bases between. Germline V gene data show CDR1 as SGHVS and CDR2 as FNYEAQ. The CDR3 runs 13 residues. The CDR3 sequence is CASSFSSIDEQFF. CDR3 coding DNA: TGTGCCAGCAGCTTTAGTTCGATTGATGAGCAGTTCTTC.

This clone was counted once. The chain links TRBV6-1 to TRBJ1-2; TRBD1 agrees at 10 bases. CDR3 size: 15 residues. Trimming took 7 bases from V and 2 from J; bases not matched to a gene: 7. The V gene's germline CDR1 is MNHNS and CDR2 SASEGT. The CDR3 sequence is CASTFGQGENYGYTF. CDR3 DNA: TGTGCCAGCACCTTCGGACAGGGGGAAAACTATGGCTACACCTTC.

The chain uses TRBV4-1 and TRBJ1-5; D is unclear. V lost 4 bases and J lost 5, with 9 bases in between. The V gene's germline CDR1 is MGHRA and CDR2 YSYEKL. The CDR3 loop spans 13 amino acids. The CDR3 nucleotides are TGCGCCAGCAGCCGTAACAATGATCAGCCCCAGCATTTT. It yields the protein CASSRNNDQPQHF.

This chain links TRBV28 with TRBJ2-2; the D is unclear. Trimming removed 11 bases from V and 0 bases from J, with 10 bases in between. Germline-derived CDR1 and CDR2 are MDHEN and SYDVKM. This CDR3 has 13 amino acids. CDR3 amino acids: CAVLWANTGELFF. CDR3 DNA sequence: TGTGCCGTCCTATGGGCGAACACCGGGGAGCTGTTTTTT.

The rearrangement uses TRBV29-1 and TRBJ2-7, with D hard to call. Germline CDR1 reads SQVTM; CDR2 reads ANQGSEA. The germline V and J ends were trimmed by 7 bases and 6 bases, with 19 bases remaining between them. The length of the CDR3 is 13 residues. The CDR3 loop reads CSAVVLTGGEQYF. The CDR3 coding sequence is TGCAGCGCCGTGGTTCTGACTGGCGGCGAGCAGTACTTC.

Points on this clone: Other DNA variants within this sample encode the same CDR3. The CDR3 region has the DNA TGTGCCAGCAGGAGCAGCTCTGGGGCCAACGTCCTGACTTTC. This translates into CASRSSSGANVLTF. The chain has TRBV2 and TRBJ2-6; D is unclear. CDR1 and CDR2 from the germline V gene are SNHLY and FYNNEI. V was cut by 6 bases and J by 0 bases, with 6 bases left in between. The CDR3 is 14 amino acids.

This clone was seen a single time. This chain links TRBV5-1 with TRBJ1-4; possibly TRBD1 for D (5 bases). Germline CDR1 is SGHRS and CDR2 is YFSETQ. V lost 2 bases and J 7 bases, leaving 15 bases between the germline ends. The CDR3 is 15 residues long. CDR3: CASSFGGDLSEKLFF. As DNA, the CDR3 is TGCGCCAGCAGCTTCGGGGGGGACCTGAGTGAAAAACTGTTTTTT. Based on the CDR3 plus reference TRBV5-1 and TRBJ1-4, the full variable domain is KAGVTQTPRYLIKTRGQQVTLSCSPISGHRSVSWYQQTPGQGLQFLFEYFSETQRNKGNFPGRFSGRQFSNSRSEMNVSTLELGDSALYLCASSFGGDLSEKLFFGSGTQLSVL.

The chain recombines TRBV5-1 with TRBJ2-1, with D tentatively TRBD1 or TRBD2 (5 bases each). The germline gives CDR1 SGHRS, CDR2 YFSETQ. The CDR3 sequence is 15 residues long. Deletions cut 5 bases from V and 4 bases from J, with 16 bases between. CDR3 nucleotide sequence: TGCGCCAGCAGTAGGGACCCCAGGAATTACAATGAGCAGTTCTTC. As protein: CASSRDPRNYNEQFF. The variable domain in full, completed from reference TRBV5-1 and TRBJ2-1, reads KAGVTQTPRYLIKTRGQQVTLSCSPISGHRSVSWYQQTPGQGLQFLFEYFSETQRNKGNFPGRFSGRQFSNSRSEMNVSTLELGDSALYLCASSRDPRNYNEQFFGPGTRLTVL.

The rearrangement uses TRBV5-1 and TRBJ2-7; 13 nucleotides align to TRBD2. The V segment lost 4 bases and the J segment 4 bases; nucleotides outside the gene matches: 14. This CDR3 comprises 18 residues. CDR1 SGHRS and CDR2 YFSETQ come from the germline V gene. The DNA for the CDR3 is TGCGCCAGCAGCCCATCGTGGACAGGGACTAGCGGGATGTACGAGCAGTACTTC. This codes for CASSPSWTGTSGMYEQYF.

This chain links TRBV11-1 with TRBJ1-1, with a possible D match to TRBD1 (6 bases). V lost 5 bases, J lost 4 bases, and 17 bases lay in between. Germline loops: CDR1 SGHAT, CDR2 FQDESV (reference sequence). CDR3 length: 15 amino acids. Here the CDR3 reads CASSPNRVLATEAFF. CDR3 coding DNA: TGTGCCAGCAGCCCCAACAGGGTCTTGGCCACTGAAGCTTTCTTT.

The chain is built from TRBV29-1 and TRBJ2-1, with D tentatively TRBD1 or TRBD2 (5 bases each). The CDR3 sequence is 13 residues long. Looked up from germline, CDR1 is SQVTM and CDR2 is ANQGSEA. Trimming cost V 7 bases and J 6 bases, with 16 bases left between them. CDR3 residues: CSGSIPGPNEQFF. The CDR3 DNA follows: TGCAGCGGCAGCATCCCGGGGCCCAATGAGCAGTTCTTC.

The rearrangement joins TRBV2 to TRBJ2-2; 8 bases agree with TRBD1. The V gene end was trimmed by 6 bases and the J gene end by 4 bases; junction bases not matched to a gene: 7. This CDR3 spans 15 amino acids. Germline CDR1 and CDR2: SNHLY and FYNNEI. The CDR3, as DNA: TGTGCCAGCAGGTGGGGGACAGGAGCCACCGGGGAGCTGTTTTTT. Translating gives CASRWGTGATGELFF. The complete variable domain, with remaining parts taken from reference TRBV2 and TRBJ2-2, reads EPEVTQTPSHQVTQMGQEVILRCVPISNHLYFYWYRQILGQKVEFLVSFYNNEISEKSEIFDDQFSVERPDGSNFTLKIRSTKLEDSAMYFCASRWGTGATGELFFGEGSRLTVL.

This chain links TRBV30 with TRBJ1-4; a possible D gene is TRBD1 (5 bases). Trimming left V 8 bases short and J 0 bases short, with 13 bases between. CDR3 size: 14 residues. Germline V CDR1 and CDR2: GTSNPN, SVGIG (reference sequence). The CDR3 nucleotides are TGTGCCAGAGGTCTGGGGGCAACTAATGAAAAACTGTTTTTT. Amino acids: CARGLGATNEKLFF.

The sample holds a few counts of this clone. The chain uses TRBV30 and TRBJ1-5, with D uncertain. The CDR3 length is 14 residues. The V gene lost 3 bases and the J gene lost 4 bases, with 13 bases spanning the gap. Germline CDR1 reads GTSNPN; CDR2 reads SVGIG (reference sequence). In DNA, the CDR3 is TGTGCCTGGAGGGGTCTAGGGCTAAATCAGCCCCAGCATTTT. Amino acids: CAWRGLGLNQPQHF.

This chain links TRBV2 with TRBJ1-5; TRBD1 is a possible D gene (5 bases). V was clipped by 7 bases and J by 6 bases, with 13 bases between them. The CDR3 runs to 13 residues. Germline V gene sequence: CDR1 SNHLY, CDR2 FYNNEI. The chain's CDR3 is CASKGRGGQPQHF. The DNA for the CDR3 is TGTGCCAGCAAGGGGCGGGGCGGTCAGCCCCAGCATTTT.

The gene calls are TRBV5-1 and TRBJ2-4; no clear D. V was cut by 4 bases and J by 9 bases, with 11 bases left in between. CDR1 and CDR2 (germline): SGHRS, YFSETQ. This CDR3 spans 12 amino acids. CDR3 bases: TGCGCCAGCAGCCCGGACCTGGGCATTCAGTACTTC. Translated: CASSPDLGIQYF.